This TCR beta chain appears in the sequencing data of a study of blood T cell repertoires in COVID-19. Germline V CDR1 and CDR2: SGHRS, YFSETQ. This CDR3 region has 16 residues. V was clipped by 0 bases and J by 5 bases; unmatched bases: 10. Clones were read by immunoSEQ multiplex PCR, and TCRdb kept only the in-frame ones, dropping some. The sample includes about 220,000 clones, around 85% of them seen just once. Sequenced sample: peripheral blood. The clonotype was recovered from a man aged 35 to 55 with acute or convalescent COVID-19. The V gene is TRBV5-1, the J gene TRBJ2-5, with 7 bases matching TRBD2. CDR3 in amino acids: CASSLATAGVLETQYF. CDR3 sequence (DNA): TGCGCCAGCAGCTTGGCCACGGCGGGAGTGTTGGAGACCCAGTACTTC.